Shown below are 10 T cell receptor beta chains from a single sample sequenced in a study of T-cell memory formation after mild COVID-19. MiXCR, run by TCRdb on the 5' RACE reads, gives a single entry per CDR3 protein. The repertoire holds roughly 300,000 distinct CDR3 sequences, with approximately 8.4% as singletons. Specimen: PBMCs or a T cell subset sorted from them (not recorded which). The receptors shown here come from a young man who had mild COVID-19 (a few samples of this study predate the infection). Cell type and time point are not known.

This clonotype was counted a few times. The chain employs TRBV12-5 and TRBJ2-3, with 7 bases that match TRBD1. The CDR3 length is 12 residues. V was pared by 6 bases and J by 13 bases, with 10 bases of the junction left unmatched. Germline V gene sequence: CDR1 LGHNT, CDR2 FRNRAP. The CDR3 nucleotides are TGTGCTAGTGGGAACGTCGGGACAGTTAAGTATTTT. Protein sequence: CASGNVGTVKYF.

This chain links TRBV12-3 or TRBV12-4 with TRBJ2-7, with D unclear. The CDR3 has 11 residues. V lost 8 bases, J lost 3 bases, and 8 bases lay in between. Here the CDR3 reads CASGYIYEQYF. For the CDR3, the DNA is TGTGCCAGCGGATACATCTACGAGCAGTACTTC.

This clonotype occurred many times. The chain couples TRBV29-1 to TRBJ1-3, with D unresolved. Germline-derived CDR1 and CDR2 are SQVTM and ANQGSEA. The CDR3 totals 13 residues. Trimming removed 6 bases at V and 4 bases at J, with 13 bases between. The CDR3 DNA is TGCAGCGTCCGGACCGCCCTGGGAAACACCATATATTTT. Translation gives CSVRTALGNTIYF. Looking up the rest from reference TRBV29-1 and TRBJ1-3 gives the full variable domain: SAVISQKPSRDICQRGTSLTIQCQVDSQVTMMFWYRQQPGQSLTLIATANQGSEATYESGFVIDKFPISRPNLTFSTLTVSNMSPEDSSIYLCSVRTALGNTIYFGEGSWLTVV.

This clonotype came up a few times. V gene TRBV4-3 combines with J gene TRBJ2-2, with D possibly TRBD2 on 6 matching bases. This CDR3 has 14 amino acids. Between the trimmed V and J ends, which lost 4 bases and 6 bases, there was a span of 12 bases. Germline CDR1 is LGHNA and CDR2 is YSLEER. The CDR3 nucleotides read TGCGCCAGCAGCCCCAGCGGGTGGGCCGGGGAGCTGTTTTTT. It yields the protein CASSPSGWAGELFF.

V usage is TRBV6-6 and J usage is TRBJ2-5, with 8 bases lining up with TRBD2. V trimming: 9 bases; J trimming: 5 bases; junction bases outside the gene matches: 5. The CDR3 has 12 residues. The germline V gene has CDR1 MNHNY and CDR2 SVGAGI (reference sequence). The CDR3 DNA reads as TGTGCCAGTTATAGCGGGGCGGAGACCCAGTACTTC. Its protein product is CASYSGAETQYF.

This clonotype was detected many times. The chain is built from TRBV24-1 and TRBJ2-5, with unresolved D. CDR1 and CDR2 (germline): KGHDR, SFDVKD. CDR3 length equals 14 residues. Between the trimmed V and J ends, which lost 4 bases and 5 bases, there was a span of 13 bases. The CDR3 protein is CATSDPRATETQYF. The CDR3, as DNA: TGTGCCACCAGTGACCCAAGGGCGACGGAGACCCAGTACTTC.

In this sample, this clonotype turned up a few times. The genes are TRBV4-2 and TRBJ2-5; TRBD2 is a possible D gene (6 bases). Looked up from germline, CDR1 is LGHNA and CDR2 is YNFKEQ. Trimming took 6 bases from V and 2 from J, leaving 16 bases between them. The CDR3 contains 15 residues. The CDR3 protein is CASREGSGGQETQYF. CDR3 bases: TGTGCCAGCAGAGAGGGTAGCGGAGGGCAAGAGACCCAGTACTTC.

This clonotype was counted a few times. This rearrangement joins TRBV11-2 to TRBJ2-2; TRBD1 aligns across 7 bases. Germline CDR1 reads SGHAT; CDR2 reads FQNNGV. The CDR3 has 16 residues. After removal of 4 bases from V and 6 bases from J, the junction contained 11 bases not matched to a gene. CDR3 DNA sequence: TGTGCCAGCAGCTCTGGCATTTACAGGGGCGCCGGGGAGCTGTTTTTT. Translated, it gives CASSSGIYRGAGELFF. The whole variable domain, remainder taken from reference TRBV11-2 and TRBJ2-2, is EAGVAQSPRYKIIEKRQSVAFWCNPISGHATLYWYQQILGQGPKLLIQFQNNGVVDDSQLPKDRFSAERLKGVDSTLKIQPAKLEDSAVYLCASSSGIYRGAGELFFGEGSRLTVL.

Note on this clonotype: This probably arose from a read error, given a far larger clone one base away. The V gene is TRBV5-6, the J gene TRBJ2-1, with unresolved D. The V gene lost 4 bases and the J gene lost 5 bases, with 4 bases spanning the gap. The germline gives CDR1 SGHDT, CDR2 YYEEEE. CDR3 size: 11 residues. The CDR3 sequence is CASSHDNEQFF. Written as DNA, the CDR3 is TGTGCCAGCAGCCACGACAATGAGCAGTTCTTC.

This clonotype was seen ten or more times. This chain connects TRBV12-3 or TRBV12-4 to TRBJ2-2; TRBD2 aligns across 12 bases. V trimming: 5 bases; J trimming: 4 bases; junction bases outside the gene matches: 5. The CDR3 is 16 residues long. The CDR3 reads CASSTTSGGGTGELFF. The CDR3 DNA is TGTGCCAGCAGTACGACTAGCGGGGGAGGCACCGGGGAGCTGTTTTTT.